This T cell receptor (beta chain) was obtained from a study of cytomegalovirus exposure and HLA in healthy donors. Study observations and caveats: Rare sequences made up most TCRs, while some public TCRs were found in many donors.

The germline V and J ends were trimmed by 1 base and 2 bases, with 9 bases remaining between them. The CDR3 has 14 residues. Germline assignment: CDR1 GTSNPN and CDR2 SVGIG (reference sequence). These donors were members of the roughly 110-subject validation cohort, a group separate from the roughly 670-subject first cohort. Data came from immunoSEQ multiplex PCR; TCRdb stores just in-frame clones and leaves some out. Of 55,000 to 75,000 clones listed, over 80% are singletons. Only a few counts were recorded for this clone. What it binds is not known. Sequenced sample: PBMCs. This rearrangement joins TRBV30 to TRBJ1-3; possible D gene TRBD1, 5 bases. This sequence was found in a man aged 18 to 30 in good health and CMV-seronegative. CDR3 sequence reads: CAWSAGGTGNTIYF. DNA of the CDR3: TGTGCCTGGAGTGCCGGGGGGACTGGAAACACCATATATTTT.